These 30 T cell receptor beta chains originate from one sample sequenced in a study of spatial heterogeneity in lung cancer (dated by TCRdb to about 2019). Library prep was done by 5' RACE. TCRdb lists the instrument as NextSeq 500. Through fastp at Q25 and MiXCR, TCRdb rebuilt clones from the public reads, retaining in-frame beta chains. Here each entry gathers all rows of one CDR3 protein and keeps the most common genes and DNA. For this sample the table gives 55,000 to 75,000 distinct CDR3 sequences, of which about 8.2% were detected only once. Of the sample, about 2% is held by the ten largest clones. According to the study, the label for this sample's time point signals: blood at routine non-recurrence follow-up after resection. The starting material was PBMCs, obtained at follow-up. These receptors were collected from a female donor with early-stage non-small cell lung cancer.

This clonotype has only a few counts. J is TRBJ2-5 and V is TRBV5-4, with D maybe TRBD2 (5 bases). Germline CDR1 and CDR2: SGHNT and YYREEE (reference sequence). The V and J ends lost 0 bases and 2 bases respectively, with 8 bases between them. This CDR3 is 14 amino acids long. This CDR3 reads CASSLALAQETQYF. CDR3 nucleotides: TGTGCCAGCAGCTTGGCCCTAGCACAAGAGACCCAGTACTTC.

This clonotype appeared a few times. CDR3 residues: CASSSGLAGGIGELFF. In DNA, the CDR3 is TGCGCCAGCAGCTCGGGACTAGCGGGAGGAATCGGGGAGCTGTTTTTT. The chain links TRBV4-1 to TRBJ2-2; 15 bases line up with TRBD2. V lost 5 bases, J lost 7 bases, and 5 bases stayed unmatched. In germline, CDR1 is MGHRA, CDR2 YSYEKL. This CDR3 region has 16 residues.

This clonotype showed up just a few times. The chain couples TRBV5-8 to TRBJ1-1, with 7 bases aligning to TRBD1. V lost 4 bases and J lost 4; bases outside the gene matches: 4. Germline CDR1 is SGHTS and CDR2 is YDEGEE. This CDR3 spans 13 amino acids. Here the CDR3 reads CASSGDRGTEAFF. CDR3 sequence (DNA): TGTGCCAGCAGCGGGGACAGAGGCACTGAAGCTTTCTTT.

This clonotype was counted only a few times. The rearrangement uses TRBV20-1 and TRBJ2-7, with 10 bases identical to TRBD1. Germline V gives CDR1 DFQATT, CDR2 SNEGSKA (reference sequence). CDR3 length: 15 amino acids. Losses at the gene ends were 1 base for V and 2 bases for J; bases not matched to a gene: 5. CDR3 sequence reads: CSARGWTGGTYEQYF. The DNA for the CDR3 is TGCAGTGCTAGAGGCTGGACAGGGGGGACCTACGAGCAGTACTTC.

The table lists this clonotype with many counts. The J gene is TRBJ1-2, the V gene TRBV21-1. TRBV21-1 is recorded as a pseudogene. This CDR3 spans 14 amino acids. This chain's CDR3 is CASSKGAGTYGYTF. CDR3 bases: TGTGCCAGCAGCAAAGGGGCGGGAACCTATGGCTACACCTTC.

This clonotype was observed many times. V is TRBV28 and J is TRBJ2-7, with 7 bases aligning to TRBD2. The germline gives CDR1 MDHEN, CDR2 SYDVKM. This CDR3 spans 15 amino acids. V gave up 5 bases and J gave up 3 bases; unmatched junction bases: 10. CDR3 nucleotides: TGTGCCAGCAGTGTTCGGGCGGGAGATGGCTACGAGCAGTACTTC. It codes for CASSVRAGDGYEQYF.

This clonotype has a count of ten or more. The chain links TRBV7-8 to TRBJ1-4; 9 bases are a match to TRBD1. Germline trimming cut 0 bases from V and 7 bases from J; bases unmatched to any gene: 6. The germline CDR1 and CDR2 sequences are SGHVS and FQNEAQ. The CDR3 is 16 amino acids. CDR3 residues: CASSLAEDRGGEKLFF. The CDR3 DNA is TGTGCCAGCAGCTTAGCAGAGGACAGGGGAGGTGAAAAACTGTTTTTT.

A word on this clonotype: This may come from a read error, since a much larger clone is one base off. The V gene is TRBV12-3 or TRBV12-4, the J gene TRBJ1-5; no definite D call. Trimming pared 5 bases from V and 0 bases from J, leaving 2 bases between. The CDR3 is 12 residues long. As DNA, the CDR3 is TGTGCCAGCAGTCATAGCAATCAGCCCCAGCATTTT. Its translation: CASSHSNQPQHF.

The chain combines TRBV20-1 with TRBJ2-1; D call uncertain. The length of the CDR3 is 11 residues. V was pared by 7 bases and J by 2 bases, with 6 bases between. The germline V gene encodes CDR1 DFQATT and CDR2 SNEGSKA (reference sequence). The CDR3 sequence is CSGSPYNEQFF. In DNA, the CDR3 is TGCAGTGGAAGTCCCTACAATGAGCAGTTCTTC.

The genes are TRBV6-5 and TRBJ2-7; the match to TRBD2 covers 7 bases. J gave up 2 bases and V 0 bases, and 7 bases lay outside the gene matches. Germline V lookup: CDR1 MNHEY, CDR2 SVGAGI. CDR3 length equals 16 residues. The CDR3, as DNA: TGTGCCAGCAGTTACTCGTATGGGGAGGGCACCTACGAGCAGTACTTC. This codes for CASSYSYGEGTYEQYF.

This clonotype has a handful of counts. The V and J genes are TRBV7-9 and TRBJ2-3; 10 bases fit TRBD2. After removal of 5 bases from V and 7 bases from J, the junction contained 6 bases not matched to a gene. This CDR3 is built from 14 residues. The V gene's germline CDR1 is SEHNR and CDR2 FQNEAQ (reference sequence). CDR3 sequence (DNA): TGTGCCAGCAGCCGAGCGGGAGGGCGAAATACGCAGTATTTT. Amino acids: CASSRAGGRNTQYF.

Ten or more counts support this clonotype. The chain is built from TRBV7-9 and TRBJ2-7; 7 bases match TRBD1. Per the germline V gene, CDR1 is SEHNR and CDR2 is FQNEAQ (reference sequence). The CDR3 has 15 residues. The V and J ends lost 1 base and 0 bases, in that order; junction bases with no gene match: 3. The CDR3 reads CASSLGQGISYEQYF. The CDR3 DNA reads as TGTGCCAGCAGCTTAGGACAGGGAATCTCCTACGAGCAGTACTTC.

This clonotype turned up a few times. The J gene is TRBJ1-1, the V gene TRBV19; TRBD1 aligns across 9 bases. V lost 6 bases and J lost 5; bases outside the gene matches: 10. Germline CDR1 and CDR2: LNHDA and SQIVND (reference sequence). The CDR3 totals 15 residues. CDR3 amino acids: CASSPGQGRWTEAFF. The CDR3 DNA reads as TGTGCCAGTAGCCCGGGACAGGGTAGATGGACTGAAGCTTTCTTT.

In this sample, this clonotype turned up a few times. The CDR3 DNA is TGCAGCCTCTCGGGGTGGGAGGGCACGATGATTCAGGCCGAGGAAGGCGAGCAGTACTTC. Residues: CSLSGWEGTMIQAEEGEQYF. The J gene is TRBJ2-7, the V gene TRBV29-1; 7 bases line up with TRBD2. Germline CDR1 and CDR2: SQVTM and ANQGSEA. The CDR3 sequence is 20 residues long. J lost 6 bases, V lost 8 bases, and 34 bases had no gene match.

For this clonotype: A much more abundant neighbour one base away suggests this may be a read error. The chain uses TRBV7-2 and TRBJ2-7, with D perhaps matching TRBD2 (6 bases). The germline CDR1 and CDR2 sequences are SGHTA and FQGNSA. V was trimmed by 5 bases and J by 6 bases, leaving 14 bases between them. The CDR3 extends over 13 amino acids. The CDR3 DNA sequence: TGTGCCAGCAGCCCCCGGACTACTAGCGAGCAGTACTTC. Its translation is CASSPRTTSEQYF.

The V gene is TRBV5-1, the J gene TRBJ2-7; D possibly uses TRBD1 or TRBD2 (5 bases each). V lost 4 bases and J lost 3, with 17 bases in between. CDR1 is SGHRS, CDR2 YFSETQ, per germline. This CDR3 contains 15 residues. CDR3 coding DNA: TGCGCCAGCAGCCTCCCGGGACCTACCATCTACGAGCAGTACTTC. It is translated as CASSLPGPTIYEQYF.

This clonotype was detected ten times or more. V is TRBV5-1 and J is TRBJ2-6; 7 positions match TRBD2. The germline V gene has CDR1 SGHRS and CDR2 YFSETQ. The CDR3 consists of 16 residues. Unmatched junction bases numbered 7, after V lost 7 bases and J lost 0 bases. CDR3: CASDPSGGSGANVLTF. The CDR3 bases are TGCGCCAGCGACCCTAGCGGTGGCTCTGGGGCCAACGTCCTGACTTTC. The full variable domain, in which reference TRBV5-1 and TRBJ2-6 provide the parts outside the CDR3, is KAGVTQTPRYLIKTRGQQVTLSCSPISGHRSVSWYQQTPGQGLQFLFEYFSETQRNKGNFPGRFSGRQFSNSRSEMNVSTLELGDSALYLCASDPSGGSGANVLTFGAGSRLTVL.

This clonotype showed up many times. This chain connects TRBV7-3 to TRBJ2-2; no reliable D call. This CDR3 contains 15 residues. The germline V gene has CDR1 SGHTA and CDR2 FQGTGA. The ends were cut back, 5 bases at V and 2 bases at J, with 12 bases in the middle. CDR3 in amino acids: CASSPSSTNTGELFF. The CDR3 DNA reads TGTGCCAGCAGCCCGAGCTCGACTAACACCGGGGAGCTGTTTTTT.

The sample holds many counts of this clonotype. The V call is TRBV2, the J call TRBJ2-2; D may be TRBD1 (5 bases). The germline gives CDR1 SNHLY, CDR2 FYNNEI. The CDR3 length is 15 residues. The germline V and J ends were trimmed by 7 bases and 7 bases, with 19 bases remaining between them. The CDR3 bases are TGTGCCAGCAACCAGGGAAGGGGTACGGTCGGGGAGCTGTTTTTT. Translated: CASNQGRGTVGELFF.

This clonotype was picked up many times. The V call is TRBV7-2, the J call TRBJ2-5, with a tentative D call TRBD1 (6 bases). V was trimmed by 4 bases and J by 5 bases, leaving 11 bases between them. The CDR3 length is 13 residues. Germline V gene data show CDR1 as SGHTA and CDR2 as FQGNSA. The CDR3 spells CASSSGDIETQYF. CDR3 bases: TGTGCCAGCAGCTCAGGGGATATTGAGACCCAGTACTTC.

This clonotype showed up many times. The CDR3 DNA reads TGTGCCAGCAGCTTTACAGGGGGACCAGGCGGCTACACCTTC. Translating it yields CASSFTGGPGGYTF. V is TRBV7-2 and J is TRBJ1-2; 8 bases map to TRBD1. The CDR3 sequence is 14 residues long. Germline V gene sequence: CDR1 SGHTA, CDR2 FQGNSA. The V segment lost 3 bases and the J segment 8 bases; nucleotides outside the gene matches: 8.

This clonotype was seen ten or more times. The gene calls are TRBV3-1 and TRBJ1-1, with no clear D. CDR1 LGHDT and CDR2 YNNKEL come from the germline V gene (reference sequence). V lost 4 bases to trimming and J lost 3 bases, with 9 bases between them. This CDR3 comprises 13 residues. The CDR3 here is CASSPAGDTEAFF. The CDR3 DNA reads TGTGCCAGCAGCCCCGCAGGAGACACTGAAGCTTTCTTT.

The chain employs TRBV29-1 and TRBJ2-2, with 12 bases matching TRBD2. Trimming took 4 bases from V and 5 from J; bases not matched to a gene: 2. CDR3 length: 14 amino acids. CDR1 is SQVTM, CDR2 ANQGSEA, per germline. CDR3 coding DNA: TGCAGCGTTGGACTAGCGGGAGTAACCGGGGAGCTGTTTTTT. Translated: CSVGLAGVTGELFF.

This clonotype has ten or more counts. This rearrangement joins TRBV3-1 to TRBJ1-6, with unresolved D. This CDR3 comprises 12 residues. V was pared by 7 bases and J by 7 bases, with 8 bases between. Germline CDR1 is LGHDT and CDR2 is YNNKEL (reference sequence). The CDR3 protein is CASKEANSPLHF. The DNA of the CDR3 is TGTGCCAGCAAGGAAGCGAATTCACCCCTCCACTTT.

Ten or more counts support this clonotype. The chain uses TRBV28 and TRBJ1-4, with 8 bases lining up with TRBD1. Trimming cost V 4 bases and J 6 bases; bases outside gene matches: 4. The CDR3 sequence is 14 residues long. Germline V gene data show CDR1 as MDHEN and CDR2 as SYDVKM. The CDR3 DNA reads as TGTGCCAGCAGTTGGGACAGGACGGATGAAAAACTGTTTTTT. It is translated as CASSWDRTDEKLFF.

CDR3 DNA: TGTGCCAGCATGGGAGGACAGGGGGCCTACGAGCAGTACTTC. This codes for CASMGGQGAYEQYF. V gene TRBV2 combines with J gene TRBJ2-7; the match to TRBD1 covers 10 bases. CDR1 and CDR2 from the germline V gene are SNHLY and FYNNEI. The CDR3 is 14 amino acids. The J segment lost 2 bases and the V segment lost 7 bases, leaving 5 bases of the junction unmatched.

This clonotype showed up many times. In nucleotides, the CDR3 is TGCAGTGCCGAGAGGGGCTCCGCCAAAAACATTCAGTACTTC. Amino acids: CSAERGSAKNIQYF. The V call is TRBV20-1, the J call TRBJ2-4, with D possibly being TRBD1 or TRBD2 (5 bases each). Between the trimmed V and J ends, which lost 6 bases and 1 base, there was a span of 13 bases. The CDR3 contains 14 residues. Germline CDR1 and CDR2: DFQATT and SNEGSKA (reference sequence).

Ten or more counts support this clonotype. This chain connects TRBV6-5 to TRBJ1-2; D remains unclear. The V and J ends lost 4 bases and 4 bases respectively, with 10 bases between them. The CDR3 length is 13 residues. Per the germline V gene, CDR1 is MNHEY and CDR2 is SVGAGI. CDR3 in amino acids: CASSSPRSYGYTF. The CDR3 region has the DNA TGTGCCAGCAGTTCCCCCCGATCCTATGGCTACACCTTC.

This clonotype was detected ten times or more. The gene calls are TRBV2 and TRBJ2-7, with D hard to call. CDR3 length: 18 amino acids. Looked up from germline, CDR1 is SNHLY and CDR2 is FYNNEI. V was pared by 5 bases and J by 0 bases, with 23 bases between. CDR3 DNA: TGTGCCAGCAGTTCCCTTAACCTCGCGAGCTGGAGCTCCTACGAGCAGTACTTC. It yields the protein CASSSLNLASWSSYEQYF.

This clonotype was detected many times. The V call is TRBV20-1, the J call TRBJ2-4; D perhaps matches TRBD2 (6 bases). V lost 1 base and J 6 bases, leaving 19 bases between the germline ends. Germline V gives CDR1 DFQATT, CDR2 SNEGSKA (reference sequence). The CDR3 totals 16 residues. CDR3 in amino acids: CSARAAGSRSGNIQYF. The CDR3 region has the DNA TGCAGTGCTAGAGCCGCGGGGTCCCGCAGTGGAAACATTCAGTACTTC.